This is a list of T cell receptor beta chains from one sample in a study of shared clonotypes between healthy human individuals. TCRdb keeps only in-frame clones here, not all; method: immunoSEQ multiplex PCR. In the table there are a few million clones, approximately 90% of which are singletons. The sequenced sample was naive CD4+ T cells sorted from blood. The receptors derive from a man aged 18 to 29 in good health. Each CDR3 is given with its conserved first and last residue. D genes are given only for firm matches. Size tells how often a clone was seen (once, few, many) or the class of an expanded clone, and some rows leave it out.

j_call	v_call	clone_size	d_call	cdr3_nt	cdr3_aa
TRBJ2-5	TRBV15	-	TRBD2	TGTGCCACCAGCAGCCAGGGTAGCGGGAGAAGTGAGACCCAGTACTTC	CATSSQGSGRSETQYF
TRBJ2-3	TRBV7-2	-	TRBD2	TGTGCCAGCAGCGAATACGGGACTAGCAAGTATTTT	CASSEYGTSKYF
TRBJ1-4	TRBV7-9	-	TRBD1	TGTGCCAGCAGCTCGGGACAGCCCGATGAAAAACTGTTTTTT	CASSSGQPDEKLFF
TRBJ2-5	TRBV9	-	TRBD2	TGTGCCAGCAGCGCCATTATGGGACTAGGGGAGACCCAGTACTTC	CASSAIMGLGETQYF
TRBJ1-4	TRBV6-1	-	-	TGTGCCAGCAGTTGGACCTCTTCAACTAATGAAAAACTGTTTTTT	CASSWTSSTNEKLFF
TRBJ1-1	TRBV6-6	-	TRBD1	TGTGCCAGCAGTCACGGACAGGGGAGCACTGAAGCTTTCTTT	CASSHGQGSTEAFF
TRBJ1-1	TRBV6-1	-	-	TGTGCCAGCCCGCCCGTGGCTATGGAAAGAGTGGCTTTCTTT	CASPPVAMERVAFF
TRBJ2-3	TRBV10-3	-	-	TGTGCCATCAGTGAGGGGACAGATACGCAGTATTTT	CAISEGTDTQYF
TRBJ2-7	TRBV10-3	-	-	TGTGCCATCAGCGGCGGGATGAGCGAGCAGTACTTC	CAISGGMSEQYF
TRBJ2-1	TRBV10-2	-	-	TGCGCCAGCAGTGAGGAAGCGTTTGAGCAGTTCTTC	CASSEEAFEQFF
TRBJ1-1	TRBV6-6	-	-	TGTGCCAGCAGTTACCTCCGGGGCCCCATGAACACTGAAGCTTTCTTT	CASSYLRGPMNTEAFF
TRBJ2-1	TRBV5-1	once	TRBD2	TGCGCCAGCAGCTTGGACGGGGCTAGCGGCAATGAGCAGTTCTTC	CASSLDGASGNEQFF
TRBJ2-7	TRBV18	-	-	TGTGCCAGCTCACCAGCAGGGGGGACGGGTTTTTCAGGGGAGCAGTACTTC	CASSPAGGTGFSGEQYF
TRBJ2-7	TRBV27	-	-	TGTGCCAGCAGTTTCTCCCTCCCCTACGAGCAGTACTTC	CASSFSLPYEQYF
TRBJ2-3	TRBV7-9	-	TRBD1	TGTGCCAGCAGCTCGGGACAGGTTAGCACAGATACGCAGTATTTT	CASSSGQVSTDTQYF
TRBJ2-3	TRBV4-3	-	TRBD2	TGCGCCAGCAGCCAAGATCTCTCCTTCCAGCGGGGGGTAATGGATACGCAGTATTTT	CASSQDLSFQRGVMDTQYF
TRBJ1-2	TRBV25-1	few	TRBD1	TGTGCCAGCACCCCGCCAGGGGGGAACTATGGCTACACCTTC	CASTPPGGNYGYTF
TRBJ1-5	TRBV10-3	-	-	TGTGCCATCAGTGAGTCGGGGAAAAGCAGCTCCAATCAGCCCCAGCATTTT	CAISESGKSSSNQPQHF
TRBJ2-3	TRBV10-3	-	-	TGTGCCACCCTGGGAGCCGCAGATACGCAGTATTTT	CATLGAADTQYF
TRBJ1-2	TRBV11-3	-	-	TGTGCCAGCAGCTTTAGTGACCTCGGAGGCTACACCTTC	CASSFSDLGGYTF
TRBJ2-7	TRBV5-1	-	TRBD1	TGCGCCAGCAGCAACCCGACAGGGGACCACGAGCAGTACTTC	CASSNPTGDHEQYF
TRBJ2-2	TRBV7-2	-	-	TGTGCCAGCAGCTTCCGTGGGAAGGGCACCGGGGAGCTGTTTTTT	CASSFRGKGTGELFF
TRBJ2-5	TRBV10-3	-	-	TGTGCCATCAGTGAGTCTAACTCCTTTCGCGGGCAGTACTTC	CAISESNSFRGQYF